Here is one TCR beta chain with its context. The data derive from a study of blood T cell repertoires in COVID-19. Background on the study: Researchers got acute and convalescent COVID-19 samples from the United States, Italy and Spain. Sources were T cells, B-cell-depleted T cells, or PBMCs; the material itself was cDNA or gDNA.

In the original workflow: Reference gene primer amplification yielded estimated nucleated cell counts. Data came from immunoSEQ multiplex PCR; TCRdb stores just in-frame clones and leaves some out. The V and J calls and the clone size are those of that table, but D and trimming were determined from the DNA. Of 200,000 to 250,000 clones listed, 85% are singletons. Seattle's cohort entered during active infection and was followed longitudinally. There are 18 residues in the CDR3. The germline CDR1 and CDR2 sequences are SNHLY and FYNNEI. V dropped 8 bases and J dropped 0 bases, with 24 bases sitting between them.

Sequencing was done on a sample of peripheral blood. The TCR was taken from a woman in her seventies with COVID-19, enrolled during active disease. J is TRBJ2-3 and V is TRBV2; D perhaps matches TRBD2 (7 bases). The CDR3 here is CASWGRGAGPASTDTQYF. The CDR3 DNA sequence: TGTGCCAGCTGGGGACGGGGGGCGGGACCCGCTAGCACAGATACGCAGTATTTT.